These 28 T cell receptor beta chains were sequenced from one sample in a study of blood T cell repertoires in COVID-19. TCRdb's copy holds only in-frame clones and misses some; the assay was immunoSEQ multiplex PCR. The sample carries some 450,000 clones, around 90% recorded once. Material: peripheral blood. The receptors here all came from a man between 18 and 35 years old with COVID-19, enrolled during active disease.

The rearrangement joins TRBV4-2 to TRBJ2-7; D is unresolved. This CDR3 has 16 amino acids. In germline, CDR1 is LGHNA, CDR2 YNFKEQ. Trimming cost V 1 base and J 4 bases, with 17 bases left between them. Here the CDR3 DNA reads TGTGCCAGCAGCCAAGTCTTTGAGGTGGCCAATTACGAGCAGTACTTC. Protein: CASSQVFEVANYEQYF.

This chain uses TRBV2 with TRBJ1-4, with 7 positions matching TRBD1. Per the germline V gene, CDR1 is SNHLY and CDR2 is FYNNEI. Unmatched junction bases numbered 5, after V lost 5 bases and J lost 5 bases. The CDR3 has 14 residues. CDR3 coding DNA: TGTGCCAGCAGTCCCCGGGACAGCAATGAAAAACTGTTTTTT. Its translation is CASSPRDSNEKLFF.

The chain employs TRBV9 and TRBJ1-1; TRBD1 matches at 9 bases. V lost 2 bases, J lost 1 base, and 0 bases stayed unmatched. The CDR3 runs to 14 residues. Looked up from germline, CDR1 is SGDLS and CDR2 is YYNGEE. The CDR3 here is CASSVGQGNTEAFF. The CDR3 bases are TGTGCCAGCAGCGTGGGACAGGGGAACACTGAAGCTTTCTTT.

The chain employs TRBV5-1 and TRBJ2-7; 9 nucleotides agree with TRBD1. The germline V gene encodes CDR1 SGHRS and CDR2 YFSETQ. V shed 0 bases, J shed 4 bases, and the junction held 5 bases outside the gene matches. The CDR3 sequence is 15 residues long. CDR3 DNA sequence: TGCGCCAGCAGCTTGGGTGGACAGGGGTTGTACGAGCAGTACTTC. Translation gives CASSLGGQGLYEQYF.

The chain joins TRBV6-5 to TRBJ2-2; D might be TRBD1 (5 bases). Trimming removed 6 bases from V and 1 base from J, with 12 bases in between. CDR3 size: 15 residues. In germline, CDR1 is MNHEY, CDR2 SVGAGI. CDR3 protein: CASRARTMNTGELFF. The CDR3 DNA sequence: TGTGCCAGCAGGGCGCGGACAATGAACACCGGGGAGCTGTTTTTT.

With regard to this clone: Compared with germline, one end of the junction differs, possibly owing to a read error. The rearrangement links TRBV7-7 to TRBJ2-2, with TRBD1 identical over 7 bases. The CDR3 has 15 amino acids. The V gene's germline CDR1 is SSHAT and CDR2 FNYEAQ (reference sequence). The CDR3 is CASSRTGTNTGELFF. DNA for the CDR3: TGTGCTAGCAGCCGGACAGGAACGAACACCGGGGAGCTGTTTTTT.

The chain is built from TRBV2 and TRBJ2-5; D possibly corresponds to TRBD2 (6 bases). The V gene lost 5 bases and the J gene lost 4 bases, with 20 bases spanning the gap. The CDR3 totals 16 residues. Germline CDR1 is SNHLY and CDR2 is FYNNEI. CDR3 nucleotide sequence: TGTGCCAGCAGTCCCGTTGGGGGGATAGGGAGAGAGACCCAGTACTTC. Its protein is CASSPVGGIGRETQYF.

This clone was found once. The rearrangement links TRBV6-5 to TRBJ1-4; D not certain. V lost 7 bases and J 4 bases, leaving 13 bases between the germline ends. This CDR3 contains 14 residues. Germline assignment: CDR1 MNHEY and CDR2 SVGAGI. The CDR3 DNA is TGTGCCAGCACCCCGTCCGGGTATAATGAAAAACTGTTTTTT. Translating it yields CASTPSGYNEKLFF.

The chain joins TRBV7-2 to TRBJ1-1; D is uncertain. CDR1 SGHTA and CDR2 FQGNSA come from the germline V gene. This CDR3 spans 14 amino acids. Trimming left V 5 bases short and J 1 base short, with 11 bases between. As DNA, the CDR3 is TGTGCCAGCAGCCCCCGTTCCCGGAACACTGAAGCTTTCTTT. Protein product: CASSPRSRNTEAFF.

The chain joins TRBV6-5 to TRBJ1-2; 10 nucleotides align to TRBD1. CDR3 length: 14 amino acids. CDR1 is MNHEY, CDR2 SVGAGI, per germline. J lost 6 bases, V lost 5 bases, and 6 bases had no gene match. DNA of the CDR3: TGTGCCAGCAGTCACCGGGACAGGGGTAATGGCTACACCTTC. It yields the protein CASSHRDRGNGYTF.

The chain joins TRBV24-1 to TRBJ2-2; TRBD2 is a possible D gene (6 bases). Germline V CDR1 and CDR2: KGHDR, SFDVKD. The CDR3 extends over 14 amino acids. Trimming shortened V by 1 base and J by 6 bases, and 8 bases separated the two germline ends. CDR3 sequence: CATSDFWEAGELFF. As DNA, the CDR3 is TGTGCCACCAGTGATTTCTGGGAGGCCGGGGAGCTGTTTTTT.

The chain has TRBV27 and TRBJ1-2, with 8 bases fitting TRBD1. The CDR3 consists of 15 residues. V lost 7 bases to trimming and J lost 3 bases; unmatched junction nucleotides: 10. The germline V gene has CDR1 MNHEY and CDR2 SMNVEV (reference sequence). Here the CDR3 DNA reads TGTGCCAGCAAAACAGGGGGGGTGATCGACTATGGCTACACCTTC. Its translation: CASKTGGVIDYGYTF.

The chain has TRBV24-1 and TRBJ1-2; tentatively, D is TRBD1 (5 bases). V lost 4 bases, J lost 8 bases, and 16 bases lay in between. The CDR3 consists of 14 residues. Looked up from germline, CDR1 is KGHDR and CDR2 is SFDVKD. The CDR3 region is CATSDPRRGWGYTF. The CDR3 DNA reads as TGTGCCACCAGTGACCCAAGGCGGGGCTGGGGCTACACCTTC.

The chain carries TRBV3-1 (or the pseudogene TRBV3-2) and TRBJ1-3, with TRBD1 identical over 7 bases. CDR3 length: 15 amino acids. Trimming removed 3 bases from V and 0 bases from J; junction bases left unmatched: 2. CDR1 is LGHDT and CDR2 is YNNKEL in the germline V gene (reference sequence). DNA of the CDR3: TGTGCCAGCAGCCATTGGGACAGCTCTGGAAACACCATATATTTT. Its protein is CASSHWDSSGNTIYF.

The chain joins TRBV18 to TRBJ2-3; a weak D match, TRBD2 (5 bases). Trimming took 3 bases from V and 5 from J, leaving 9 bases between them. Germline CDR1 and CDR2: KGHSH and LQKENI. CDR3 size: 13 residues. CDR3 in amino acids: CASSPNRGDTQYF. Here the CDR3 DNA reads TGTGCCAGCTCACCCAACCGGGGAGATACGCAGTATTTT.

The V and J genes are TRBV7-9 and TRBJ1-3; TRBD1 matches at 9 bases. Losses at the gene ends were 2 bases for V and 0 bases for J; bases not matched to a gene: 11. CDR3 length: 19 residues. CDR1 and CDR2 (germline): SEHNR, FQNEAQ (reference sequence). The CDR3 bases are TGTGCCAGCAGCTTACCGATTAGAGGGACAGGGACCTCTGGAAACACCATATATTTT. This translates into CASSLPIRGTGTSGNTIYF.

CDR3: CAIGRGTAYEQYF. CDR3 sequence (DNA): TGTGCCATTGGACGGGGGACGGCCTACGAGCAGTACTTC. The chain joins TRBV10-3 to TRBJ2-7, with D perhaps matching TRBD2 (6 bases). This CDR3 comprises 13 residues. Germline V CDR1 and CDR2: ENHRY, SYGVKD. Trimming removed 9 bases at V and 2 bases at J, with 14 bases between.

The chain couples TRBV6-5 to TRBJ1-1; D possibly corresponds to TRBD1 (5 bases). Trimming took 9 bases from V and 2 from J, leaving 13 bases between them. Germline V gene sequence: CDR1 MNHEY, CDR2 SVGAGI. CDR3 length: 13 residues. The CDR3 DNA reads TGTGCCAGTACTCGGACACACAACACTGAAGCTTTCTTT. It translates to CASTRTHNTEAFF.

The chain's CDR3 is CATRTLGPSSDETQYF. CDR3 DNA sequence: TGTGCCACCAGGACACTTGGGCCTTCAAGTGACGAGACCCAGTACTTC. The V gene is TRBV24-1, the J gene TRBJ2-5; D unclear. V lost 7 bases and J 5 bases, leaving 22 bases between the germline ends. CDR1 and CDR2 (germline): KGHDR, SFDVKD. CDR3 size: 16 residues.

The chain uses TRBV19 and TRBJ2-3; D perhaps matches TRBD2 (6 bases). The CDR3 runs to 14 residues. Germline assignment: CDR1 LNHDA and CDR2 SQIVND (reference sequence). The V and J ends lost 6 bases and 11 bases respectively, with 21 bases between them. The CDR3 nucleotides read TGTGCCAGTAGAGGACTACCCCCGCGCGCGAGGCAGTATTTT. Amino acid sequence: CASRGLPPRARQYF.

The chain couples TRBV24-1 to TRBJ1-2, with a possible D match to TRBD1 (6 bases). The V end was cut by 3 bases, the J end by 7 bases, with 17 bases between. Germline lookup yields CDR1 KGHDR and CDR2 SFDVKD. This CDR3 comprises 15 residues. CDR3 sequence: CATSDGLDRSGGYTF. The DNA for the CDR3 is TGTGCCACCAGTGATGGGCTCGACAGGAGTGGTGGCTACACCTTC.

The chain employs TRBV2 and TRBJ1-3; no definite D call. CDR1 SNHLY and CDR2 FYNNEI come from the germline V gene. The V and J ends lost 5 bases and 8 bases respectively, with 7 bases between them. The CDR3 is made up of 11 amino acids. CDR3 DNA: TGTGCCAGCAGTTCCGGTTACACCATATATTTT. It yields the protein CASSSGYTIYF.

J is TRBJ2-1 and V is TRBV5-1; 8 nucleotides agree with TRBD1. The CDR3 is 16 amino acids. Germline V gene lookup returns CDR1 SGHRS and CDR2 YFSETQ. V shed 4 bases and J 2 bases; nucleotides not matched to a gene: 8. The CDR3 nucleotides read TGCGCCAGCAGCACCTCGACAGGGGACACCTACAATGAGCAGTTCTTC. Encoded protein: CASSTSTGDTYNEQFF.

The V call is TRBV11-3, the J call TRBJ2-2; D is unresolved. Germline lookup yields CDR1 SGHNT and CDR2 YENEEA. The CDR3 is 17 residues long. Trimming removed 1 base at V and 1 base at J, with 13 bases between. The CDR3 here is CASSLVFGSLNTGELFF. The CDR3 nucleotides read TGTGCCAGCAGCTTAGTTTTTGGCTCCCTGAACACCGGGGAGCTGTTTTTT.

A word on this clone: The junction does not match germline at one end; this may be a read error. Within the sample, other DNA sequences also encode this same CDR3. V and J are TRBV2 and TRBJ1-5; 9 bases are a match to TRBD1. Per the germline V gene, CDR1 is SNHLY and CDR2 is FYNNEI. This CDR3 contains 15 residues. CDR3 nucleotides: TGTGCCAGCTCCCCGGGACAGGGAAGCAATCAACCCCAGCATTTT. As protein: CASSPGQGSNQPQHF. The whole variable domain, remainder taken from reference TRBV2 and TRBJ1-5, is EPEVTQTPSHQVTQMGQEVILRCVPISNHLYFYWYRQILGQKVEFLVSFYNNEISEKSEIFDDQFSVERPDGSNFTLKIRSTKLEDSAMYFCASSPGQGSNQPQHFGDGTRLSIL.

V and J are TRBV13 and TRBJ2-3; 10 bases fit TRBD1. Germline CDR1 and CDR2: PRHDT and FYEKMQ (reference sequence). Trimming cost V 5 bases and J 5 bases; bases outside gene matches: 7. The CDR3 spans 15 residues. CDR3 protein: CASSPRTGGGDTQYF. The CDR3 DNA reads TGTGCCAGCAGCCCACGGACAGGGGGGGGAGATACGCAGTATTTT.

The chain carries TRBV27 and TRBJ1-1, with a weak D call TRBD1 (6 bases). The CDR3 has 13 residues. Trimming shortened V by 7 bases and J by 0 bases, and 9 bases separated the two germline ends. Germline-derived CDR1 and CDR2 are MNHEY and SMNVEV (reference sequence). The DNA for the CDR3 is TGTGCCAGCAAACAGGGTCTGAACACTGAAGCTTTCTTT. Residues: CASKQGLNTEAFF.

The sample holds one count of this clone. The chain is built from TRBV27 and TRBJ1-5, with D perhaps TRBD1 (5 bases). Germline CDR1 MNHEY, CDR2 SMNVEV (reference sequence). Trimming cost V 2 bases and J 6 bases, with 14 bases left between them. The CDR3 contains 15 residues. DNA of the CDR3: TGTGCCAGCAGTTTAAGGAGCAGGGCAGGTCAGCCCCAGCATTTT. This codes for CASSLRSRAGQPQHF.